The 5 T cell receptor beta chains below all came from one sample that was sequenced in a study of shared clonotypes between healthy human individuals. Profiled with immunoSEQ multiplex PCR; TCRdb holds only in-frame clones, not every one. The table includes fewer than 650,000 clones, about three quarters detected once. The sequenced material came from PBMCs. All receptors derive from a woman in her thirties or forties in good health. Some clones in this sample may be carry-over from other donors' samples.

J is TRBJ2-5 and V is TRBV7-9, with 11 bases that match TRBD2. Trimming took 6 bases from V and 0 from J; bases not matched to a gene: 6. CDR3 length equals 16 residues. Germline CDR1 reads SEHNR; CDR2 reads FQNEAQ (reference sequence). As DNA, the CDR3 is TGTGCCAGCAGACAGGGACTAGCGGCGTACCAAGAGACCCAGTACTTC. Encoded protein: CASRQGLAAYQETQYF.

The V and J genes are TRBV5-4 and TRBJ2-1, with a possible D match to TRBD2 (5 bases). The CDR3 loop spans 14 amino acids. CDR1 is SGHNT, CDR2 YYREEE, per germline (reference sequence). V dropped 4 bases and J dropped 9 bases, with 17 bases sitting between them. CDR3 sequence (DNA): TGTGCCAGCAGCCTTGGCCGGGGAGATCGTGAGCAGTTCTTC. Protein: CASSLGRGDREQFF.

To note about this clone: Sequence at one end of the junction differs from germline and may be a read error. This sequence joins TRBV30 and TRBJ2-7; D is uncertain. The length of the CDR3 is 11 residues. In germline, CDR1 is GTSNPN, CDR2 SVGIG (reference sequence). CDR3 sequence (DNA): TGTGACTGGAGTGTAACCTACGAGCAGTACTTC. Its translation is CDWSVTYEQYF. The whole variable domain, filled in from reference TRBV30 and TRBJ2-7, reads SQTIHQWPATLVQPVGSPLSLECTVEGTSNPNLYWYRQAAGRGLQLLFYSVGIGQISSEVPQNLSASRPQDRQFILSSKKLLLSDSGFYLCDWSVTYEQYFGPGTRLTVT.

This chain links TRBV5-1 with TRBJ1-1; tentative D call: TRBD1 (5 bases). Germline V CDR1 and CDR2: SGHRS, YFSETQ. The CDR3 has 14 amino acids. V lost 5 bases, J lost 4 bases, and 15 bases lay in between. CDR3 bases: TGCGCCAGCAGGCTGGGGCAGGGAGGCACTGAAGCTTTCTTT. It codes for CASRLGQGGTEAFF.

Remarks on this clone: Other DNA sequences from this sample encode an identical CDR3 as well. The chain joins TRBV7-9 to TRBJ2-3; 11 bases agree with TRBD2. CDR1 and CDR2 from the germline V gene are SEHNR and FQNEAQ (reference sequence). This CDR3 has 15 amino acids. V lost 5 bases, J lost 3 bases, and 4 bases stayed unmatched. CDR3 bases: TGTGCCAGCAGCCTCACTAGCGGGAGTACAGATACGCAGTATTTT. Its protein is CASSLTSGSTDTQYF.